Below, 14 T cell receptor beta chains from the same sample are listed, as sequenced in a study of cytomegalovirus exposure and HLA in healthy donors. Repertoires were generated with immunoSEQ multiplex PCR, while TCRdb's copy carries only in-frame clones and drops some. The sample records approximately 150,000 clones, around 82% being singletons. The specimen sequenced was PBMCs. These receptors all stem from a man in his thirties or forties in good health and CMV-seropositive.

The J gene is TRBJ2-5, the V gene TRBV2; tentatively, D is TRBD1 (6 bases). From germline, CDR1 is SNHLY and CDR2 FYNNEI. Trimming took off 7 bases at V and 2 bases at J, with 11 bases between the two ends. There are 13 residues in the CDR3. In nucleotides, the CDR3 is TGTGCCAGCAATACGGACAGACAAGAGACCCAGTACTTC. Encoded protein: CASNTDRQETQYF.

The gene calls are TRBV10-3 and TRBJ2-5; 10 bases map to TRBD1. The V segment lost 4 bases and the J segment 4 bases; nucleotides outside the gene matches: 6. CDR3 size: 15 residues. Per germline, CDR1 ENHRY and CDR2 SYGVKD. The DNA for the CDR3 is TGTGCCATCAGTGCCAAGGACAGGGGGGGAGAGACCCAGTACTTC. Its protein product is CAISAKDRGGETQYF.

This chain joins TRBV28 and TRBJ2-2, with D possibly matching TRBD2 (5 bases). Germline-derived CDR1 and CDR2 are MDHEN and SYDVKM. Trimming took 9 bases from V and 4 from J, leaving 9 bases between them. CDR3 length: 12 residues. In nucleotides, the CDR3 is TGTGCCAGTATGGCGGGCACCGGGGAGCTGTTTTTT. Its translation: CASMAGTGELFF.

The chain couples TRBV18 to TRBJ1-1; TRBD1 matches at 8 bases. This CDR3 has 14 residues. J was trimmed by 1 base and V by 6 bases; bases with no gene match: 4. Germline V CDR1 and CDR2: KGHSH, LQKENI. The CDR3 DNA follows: TGTGCCAGCTCCCAAGGACAGGGGAACACTGAAGCTTTCTTT. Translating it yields CASSQGQGNTEAFF.

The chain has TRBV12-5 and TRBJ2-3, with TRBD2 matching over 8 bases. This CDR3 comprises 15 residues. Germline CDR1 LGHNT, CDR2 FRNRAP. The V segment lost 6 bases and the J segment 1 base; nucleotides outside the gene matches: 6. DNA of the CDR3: TGTGCTAGTGGGCGGACTAGCTGGGGCACAGATACGCAGTATTTT. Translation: CASGRTSWGTDTQYF.

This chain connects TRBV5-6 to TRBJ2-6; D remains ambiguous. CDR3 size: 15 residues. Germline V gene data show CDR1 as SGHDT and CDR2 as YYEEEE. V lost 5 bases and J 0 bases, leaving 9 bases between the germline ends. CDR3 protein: CASRLQSSGANVLTF. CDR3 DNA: TGTGCCAGCAGGCTACAGAGCTCTGGGGCCAACGTCCTGACTTTC.

CDR3 in DNA: TGTGCCAGCAGCTTGGCCGGGACAGGGGCGCTCGGAAACACCATATATTTT. The encoded protein is CASSLAGTGALGNTIYF. The chain employs TRBV5-4 and TRBJ1-3, with TRBD1 matching 10 bases. The ends lost 0 bases at V and 4 bases at J; junction bases unmatched: 7. The germline gives CDR1 SGHNT, CDR2 YYREEE (reference sequence). The CDR3 is made up of 17 amino acids.

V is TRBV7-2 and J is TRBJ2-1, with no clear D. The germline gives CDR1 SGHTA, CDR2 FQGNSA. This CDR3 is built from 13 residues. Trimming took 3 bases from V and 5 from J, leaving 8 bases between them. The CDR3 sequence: CASSFGVNNEQFF. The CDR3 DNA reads TGTGCCAGCAGCTTTGGAGTGAACAATGAGCAGTTCTTC.

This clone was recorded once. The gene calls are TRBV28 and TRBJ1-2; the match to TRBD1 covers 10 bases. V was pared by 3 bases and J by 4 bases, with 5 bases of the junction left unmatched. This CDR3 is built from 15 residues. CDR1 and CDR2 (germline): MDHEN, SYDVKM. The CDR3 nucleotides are TGTGCCAGCAGTTTGCGCGGGACAGGGGCCTATGGCTACACCTTC. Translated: CASSLRGTGAYGYTF.

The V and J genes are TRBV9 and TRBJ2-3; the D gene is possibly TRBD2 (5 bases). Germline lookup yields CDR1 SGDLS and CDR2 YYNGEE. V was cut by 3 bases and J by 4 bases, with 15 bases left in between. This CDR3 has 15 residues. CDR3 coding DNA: TGTGCCAGCAGCGGGGAGCGAAGACTCGCAGATACGCAGTATTTT. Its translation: CASSGERRLADTQYF.

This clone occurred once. As DNA, the CDR3 is TGTGCCAGCAGTTTATGGGCACCCCGGACAGGATCGAACACTGAAGCTTTCTTT. It encodes CASSLWAPRTGSNTEAFF. The chain links TRBV27 to TRBJ1-1; 7 bases map to TRBD1. Germline V gene lookup returns CDR1 MNHEY and CDR2 SMNVEV (reference sequence). CDR3 length equals 18 residues. Germline trimming cut 1 base from V and 1 base from J; bases unmatched to any gene: 12.

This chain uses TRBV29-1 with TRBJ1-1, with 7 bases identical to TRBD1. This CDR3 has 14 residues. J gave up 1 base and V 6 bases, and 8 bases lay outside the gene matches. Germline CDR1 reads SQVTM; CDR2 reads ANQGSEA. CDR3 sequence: CSVGLAGGNTEAFF. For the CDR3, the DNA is TGCAGCGTGGGACTCGCAGGGGGGAACACTGAAGCTTTCTTT.

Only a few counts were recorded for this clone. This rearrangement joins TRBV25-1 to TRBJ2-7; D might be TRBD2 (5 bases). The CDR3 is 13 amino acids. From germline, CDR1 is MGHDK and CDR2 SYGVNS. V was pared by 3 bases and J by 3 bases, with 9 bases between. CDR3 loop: CASSDIGGYEQYF. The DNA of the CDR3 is TGTGCCAGCAGTGATATAGGAGGCTACGAGCAGTACTTC.

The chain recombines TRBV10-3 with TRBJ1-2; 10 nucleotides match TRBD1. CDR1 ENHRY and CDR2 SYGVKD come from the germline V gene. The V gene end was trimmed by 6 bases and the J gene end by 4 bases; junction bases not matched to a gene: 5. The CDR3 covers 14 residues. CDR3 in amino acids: CAIRGQGVGYGYTF. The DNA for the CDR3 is TGTGCCATCAGAGGACAGGGGGTGGGCTATGGCTACACCTTC.